These 24 T cell receptor beta chains were sequenced from one sample in a study of cytomegalovirus exposure and HLA in healthy donors. TCRdb keeps only in-frame clones here, not all; method: immunoSEQ multiplex PCR. This table has about 330,000 clones, around 90% appearing once. The specimen was PBMCs. These receptors were collected from a woman younger than 45 in good health and CMV-seropositive.

Only a few counts were recorded for this clone. The chain couples TRBV27 to TRBJ1-5; maybe TRBD1 (6 bases). V shed 3 bases and J shed 4 bases, with 13 bases lying between them. Looked up from germline, CDR1 is MNHEY and CDR2 is SMNVEV (reference sequence). CDR3 length equals 15 residues. The CDR3 coding sequence is TGTGCCAGCAGTTTGGGGGGGGCTTTTAATCAGCCCCAGCATTTT. It is translated as CASSLGGAFNQPQHF.

This chain uses TRBV7-3 with TRBJ1-5; D may be TRBD1 (6 bases). The CDR3 consists of 15 residues. The germline gives CDR1 SGHTA, CDR2 FQGTGA. Deletions cut 2 bases from V and 7 bases from J, with 15 bases between. The CDR3 loop reads CASSLRGGAGQPQHF. DNA of the CDR3: TGTGCCAGCAGCTTACGGGGGGGCGCCGGGCAGCCCCAGCATTTT.

The rearrangement uses TRBV5-1 and TRBJ2-7; 9 nucleotides match TRBD2. The V gene's germline CDR1 is SGHRS and CDR2 YFSETQ. The CDR3 runs 14 residues. After removal of 0 bases from V and 4 bases from J, the junction contained 2 bases not matched to a gene. Here the CDR3 DNA reads TGCGCCAGCAGCTTGGGGAGCGGGAGGTACGAGCAGTACTTC. Translating it yields CASSLGSGRYEQYF.

The chain couples TRBV7-2 to TRBJ2-1, with D maybe TRBD2 (6 bases). V lost 6 bases to trimming and J lost 5 bases, with 14 bases between them. The CDR3 loop spans 14 amino acids. Germline assignment: CDR1 SGHTA and CDR2 FQGNSA. This chain's CDR3 is CASSQGLANNEQFF. DNA for the CDR3: TGTGCCAGCAGTCAGGGACTGGCAAACAATGAGCAGTTCTTC.

The chain recombines TRBV5-1 with TRBJ2-2, with D perhaps matching TRBD2 (5 bases). There are 16 residues in the CDR3. V was cut by 4 bases and J by 0 bases, with 13 bases left in between. Per germline, CDR1 SGHRS and CDR2 YFSETQ. The CDR3 sequence is CASSTRGAANTGELFF. CDR3 DNA: TGCGCCAGCAGCACCCGGGGTGCCGCGAACACCGGGGAGCTGTTTTTT.

This sequence joins TRBV4-3 and TRBJ1-1, with a possible D match to TRBD1 (5 bases). The length of the CDR3 is 13 residues. The V end lost 5 bases, the J end lost 3 bases, and 10 bases lay between the germline ends. Germline V gene lookup returns CDR1 LGHNA and CDR2 YSLEER. Here the CDR3 DNA reads TGCGCCAGCAGCACCGACAGTTACACTGAAGCTTTCTTT. This codes for CASSTDSYTEAFF.

The J gene is TRBJ1-1, the V gene TRBV19; a weak D match, TRBD1 (6 bases). Trimming removed 7 bases from V and 0 bases from J, with 12 bases in between. CDR1 is LNHDA, CDR2 SQIVND, per germline (reference sequence). This CDR3 has 14 residues. This CDR3 is CASIGGAVNTEAFF. The CDR3 region has the DNA TGTGCCAGTATTGGGGGGGCGGTGAACACTGAAGCTTTCTTT.

The rearrangement uses TRBV5-4 and TRBJ2-3; tentative D call: TRBD1 (5 bases). Germline V CDR1 and CDR2: SGHNT, YYREEE (reference sequence). The V gene lost 3 bases and the J gene lost 2 bases, with 10 bases spanning the gap. The CDR3 contains 14 residues. The CDR3 region has the DNA TGTGCCAGCAGCTCCCTGACAGACACAGATACGCAGTATTTT. Translated, it gives CASSSLTDTDTQYF.

The V and J genes are TRBV7-3 and TRBJ2-1; tentatively, D is TRBD2 (5 bases). With 2 bases removed from V and 8 bases from J, the gap between germline ends came to 13 bases. The CDR3 length is 14 residues. Germline V gene sequence: CDR1 SGHTA, CDR2 FQGTGA. The CDR3 coding sequence is TGTGCCAGCAGCTTATTGGGAGAATACGATGAGCAGTTCTTC. Translated: CASSLLGEYDEQFF.

This chain links TRBV5-1 with TRBJ2-5; D not certain. The germline gives CDR1 SGHRS, CDR2 YFSETQ. Trimming removed 0 bases at V and 1 base at J, with 13 bases between. The CDR3 has 16 amino acids. The CDR3: CASSLDNRYLQETQYF. The CDR3 nucleotides are TGCGCCAGCAGCTTGGACAACCGCTATCTCCAAGAGACCCAGTACTTC.

This clone was observed a handful of times. The chain employs TRBV4-3 and TRBJ2-7; D perhaps matches TRBD2 (5 bases). This CDR3 spans 16 amino acids. The V gene's germline CDR1 is LGHNA and CDR2 YSLEER. V was clipped by 0 bases and J by 6 bases, with 18 bases between them. The CDR3 DNA reads TGCGCCAGCAGCCAAGATCCGGCTAGCTTAATTGGCGAGCAGTACTTC. Encoded protein: CASSQDPASLIGEQYF.

The chain is built from TRBV5-6 and TRBJ2-3; 9 nucleotides align to TRBD2. Germline V gene lookup returns CDR1 SGHDT and CDR2 YYEEEE. V was clipped by 2 bases and J by 6 bases; unmatched bases: 10. This CDR3 spans 16 amino acids. The CDR3 loop is CASSLGRGSGSDTQYF. CDR3 sequence (DNA): TGTGCCAGCAGCTTAGGTCGTGGTAGCGGGAGTGATACGCAGTATTTT.

The V and J genes are TRBV9 and TRBJ1-5, with D maybe TRBD1 (6 bases). Germline V gives CDR1 SGDLS, CDR2 YYNGEE. V lost 3 bases to trimming and J lost 9 bases, with 16 bases between them. This CDR3 has 14 amino acids. CDR3 nucleotide sequence: TGTGCCAGCAGCGCAAGCGGGGGCCTAGGGCCCCAGCATTTT. Encoded protein: CASSASGGLGPQHF.

The gene calls are TRBV4-2 and TRBJ1-1; 9 positions agree with TRBD1. CDR1 and CDR2 (germline): LGHNA, YNFKEQ. J was trimmed by 3 bases and V by 1 base; bases with no gene match: 3. The CDR3 loop spans 15 amino acids. CDR3 protein: CASSQVQGADTEAFF. Here the CDR3 DNA reads TGTGCCAGCAGCCAAGTACAGGGGGCGGACACTGAAGCTTTCTTT.

DNA of the CDR3: TGCGCCAGCCGCCCTATAGGACAGGGATACAATGAGCAGTTCTTC. It codes for CASRPIGQGYNEQFF. This chain connects TRBV5-1 to TRBJ2-1, with 8 bases identical to TRBD1. The CDR3 sequence is 15 residues long. The V gene end was trimmed by 7 bases and the J gene end by 4 bases; junction bases not matched to a gene: 10. Germline V gives CDR1 SGHRS, CDR2 YFSETQ.

Worth noting for this clone: This CDR3 is also generated by other DNA sequences in the sample. Here the CDR3 DNA reads TGTGCCAGCACTGGGGGTTCCTACGAGCAGTACTTC. As protein: CASTGGSYEQYF. The chain recombines TRBV2 with TRBJ2-7, with D perhaps assigned TRBD1 or TRBD2 (5 bases each). V was trimmed by 7 bases and J by 1 base, leaving 8 bases between them. Germline CDR1 SNHLY, CDR2 FYNNEI. The CDR3 totals 12 residues.

CDR3 sequence: CASSQDGTVSYEQYF. In DNA form, the CDR3 reads TGTGCCAGCAGCCAAGACGGGACAGTTTCCTACGAGCAGTACTTC. The genes are TRBV4-2 and TRBJ2-7, with TRBD1 matching 7 bases. The V gene end was trimmed by 0 bases and the J gene end by 1 base; junction bases not matched to a gene: 3. In germline, CDR1 is LGHNA, CDR2 YNFKEQ. The CDR3 has 15 residues.

The V and J genes are TRBV28 and TRBJ1-2; 7 bases line up with TRBD1. The CDR3 sequence is 14 residues long. V lost 5 bases to trimming and J lost 4 bases; unmatched junction nucleotides: 7. Germline lookup yields CDR1 MDHEN and CDR2 SYDVKM. The CDR3 protein is CASSTNRGGYGYTF. The CDR3 DNA reads TGTGCCAGCAGTACCAACAGGGGAGGCTATGGCTACACCTTC.

This chain connects TRBV13 to TRBJ1-1; 9 bases line up with TRBD1. The germline CDR1 and CDR2 sequences are PRHDT and FYEKMQ (reference sequence). This CDR3 contains 15 residues. J lost 5 bases, V lost 5 bases, and 9 bases had no gene match. The CDR3 region is CASSLPTGGKTEAFF. CDR3 bases: TGTGCCAGCAGCCTGCCAACAGGGGGCAAAACTGAAGCTTTCTTT.

This clone has only one observation. The chain recombines TRBV14 with TRBJ2-5, with TRBD1 as a possible D gene (5 bases). In germline, CDR1 is SGHDN, CDR2 FVKESK. V gave up 8 bases and J gave up 5 bases, with 18 bases separating them. CDR3 size: 14 residues. Here the CDR3 reads CASLTRTGGETQYF. CDR3 nucleotides: TGTGCCAGCCTTACTCGTACAGGTGGGGAGACCCAGTACTTC. Filled out from reference TRBV14 and TRBJ2-5, the complete variable domain reads EAGVTQFPSHSVIEKGQTVTLRCDPISGHDNLYWYRRVMGKEIKFLLHFVKESKQDESGMPNNRFLAERTGGTYSTLKVQPAELEDSGVYFCASLTRTGGETQYFGPGTRLLVL.

J is TRBJ1-1 and V is TRBV29-1; no clear D. The CDR3 is made up of 12 amino acids. V lost 7 bases to trimming and J lost 1 base, with 10 bases between them. Per the germline V gene, CDR1 is SQVTM and CDR2 is ANQGSEA. This chain's CDR3 is CSGSTANTEAFF. CDR3 sequence (DNA): TGCAGCGGATCAACAGCGAACACTGAAGCTTTCTTT.

This chain joins TRBV6-6 and TRBJ2-7, with D maybe TRBD1 (5 bases). This CDR3 contains 14 residues. V lost 3 bases and J lost 0, with 9 bases in between. CDR1 MNHNY and CDR2 SVGAGI come from the germline V gene (reference sequence). CDR3 DNA sequence: TGTGCCAGCAGTTATCAGGGCCCCTCCTACGAGCAGTACTTC. It translates to CASSYQGPSYEQYF.

This clone was observed once. This chain links TRBV5-6 with TRBJ2-1; D not certain. Germline V CDR1 and CDR2: SGHDT, YYEEEE. The CDR3 loop spans 14 amino acids. V lost 4 bases to trimming and J lost 6 bases, with 14 bases between them. The CDR3 here is CASSVPASLNEQFF. The CDR3 DNA reads TGTGCCAGCAGCGTTCCCGCTTCTCTCAATGAGCAGTTCTTC.

The genes are TRBV19 and TRBJ2-7; TRBD2 matches 9 bases. Germline CDR1 and CDR2: LNHDA and SQIVND (reference sequence). The CDR3 sequence is 16 residues long. Unmatched junction bases numbered 11, after V lost 5 bases and J lost 3 bases. For the CDR3, the DNA is TGTGCCAGTAGTGACGGGGCGGGACTAGCTGACTACGAGCAGTACTTC. It specifies CASSDGAGLADYEQYF.